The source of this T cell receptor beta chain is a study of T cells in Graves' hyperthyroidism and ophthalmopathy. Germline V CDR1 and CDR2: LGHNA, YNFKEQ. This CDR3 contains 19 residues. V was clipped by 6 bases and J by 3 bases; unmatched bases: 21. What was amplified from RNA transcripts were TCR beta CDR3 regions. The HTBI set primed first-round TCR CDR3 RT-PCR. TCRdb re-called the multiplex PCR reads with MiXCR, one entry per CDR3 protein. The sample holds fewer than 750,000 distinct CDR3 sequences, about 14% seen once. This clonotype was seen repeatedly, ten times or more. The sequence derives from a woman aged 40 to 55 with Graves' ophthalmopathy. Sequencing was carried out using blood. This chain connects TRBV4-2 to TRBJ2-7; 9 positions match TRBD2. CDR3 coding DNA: TGTGCCAGCAGTCCCCAATTTGGAAGGGTAGCGGGAGACGGCTACGAGCAGTACTTC. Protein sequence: CASSPQFGRVAGDGYEQYF.